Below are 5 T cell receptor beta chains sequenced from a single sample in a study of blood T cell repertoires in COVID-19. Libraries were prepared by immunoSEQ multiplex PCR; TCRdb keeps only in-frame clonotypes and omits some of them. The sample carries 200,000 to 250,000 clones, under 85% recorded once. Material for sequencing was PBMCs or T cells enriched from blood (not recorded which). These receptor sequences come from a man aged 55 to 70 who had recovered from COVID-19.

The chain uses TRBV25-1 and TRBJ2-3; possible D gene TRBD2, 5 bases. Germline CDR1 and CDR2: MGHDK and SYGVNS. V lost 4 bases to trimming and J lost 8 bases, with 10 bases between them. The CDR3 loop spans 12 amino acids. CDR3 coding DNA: TGTGCCAGCAGTGGAGGGTCCCTTACGCAGTATTTT. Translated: CASSGGSLTQYF.

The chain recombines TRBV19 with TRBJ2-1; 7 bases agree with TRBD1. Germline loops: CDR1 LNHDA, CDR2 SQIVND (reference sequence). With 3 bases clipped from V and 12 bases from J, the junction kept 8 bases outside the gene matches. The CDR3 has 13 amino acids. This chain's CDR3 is CASSMQGEMGQFF. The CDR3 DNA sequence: TGTGCCAGTAGTATGCAGGGGGAAATGGGGCAGTTCTTC.

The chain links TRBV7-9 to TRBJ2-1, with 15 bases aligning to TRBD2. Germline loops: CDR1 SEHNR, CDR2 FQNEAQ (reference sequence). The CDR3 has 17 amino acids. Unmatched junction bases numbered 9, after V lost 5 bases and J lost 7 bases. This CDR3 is CASSNRGLAGGINEQFF. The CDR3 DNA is TGTGCCAGCAGCAATCGGGGACTAGCGGGGGGTATAAATGAGCAGTTCTTC.

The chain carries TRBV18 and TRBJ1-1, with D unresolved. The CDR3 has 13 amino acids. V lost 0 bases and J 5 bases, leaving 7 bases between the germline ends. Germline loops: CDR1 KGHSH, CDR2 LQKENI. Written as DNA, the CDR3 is TGTGCCAGCTCACCACCGAGCAAGACTGAAGCTTTCTTT. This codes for CASSPPSKTEAFF.

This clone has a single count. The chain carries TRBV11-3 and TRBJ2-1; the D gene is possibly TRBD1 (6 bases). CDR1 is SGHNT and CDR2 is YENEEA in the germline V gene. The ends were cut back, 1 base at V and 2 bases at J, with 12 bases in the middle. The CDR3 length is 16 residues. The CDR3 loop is CASSLAAGVTYNEQFF. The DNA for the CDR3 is TGTGCCAGCAGCTTAGCCGCAGGGGTGACCTACAATGAGCAGTTCTTC.